The 7 T cell receptor beta chains presented below share a single source sample, sequenced in a study of blood T cell repertoires in COVID-19. The method was immunoSEQ multiplex PCR; TCRdb's version includes in-frame clones alone and lacks a portion of them. The sample lists 200,000 to 300,000 clones; roughly 81% were seen once. Sequencing used peripheral blood. The receptors shown here come from a man aged 50-60 years with acute or convalescent COVID-19.

This sequence joins TRBV5-4 and TRBJ2-1, with no clear D. The CDR3 extends over 15 amino acids. The germline V gene encodes CDR1 SGHNT and CDR2 YYREEE (reference sequence). Between the trimmed V and J ends, which lost 2 bases and 0 bases, there was a span of 9 bases. The CDR3 loop is CASSFGALSYNEQFF. CDR3 DNA: TGTGCCAGCAGCTTCGGAGCGCTCTCCTACAATGAGCAGTTCTTC.

This clone was found a few times. V usage is TRBV3-1 (or the pseudogene TRBV3-2) and J usage is TRBJ1-2; D is ambiguous. The CDR3 contains 16 residues. From germline, CDR1 is LGHDT and CDR2 YNNKEL (reference sequence). V shed 0 bases and J shed 7 bases, with 18 bases lying between them. CDR3 DNA: TGTGCCAGCAGCCAAGAAGTCCTCACGGTCCCAGGTGGCTACACCTTC. Its translation is CASSQEVLTVPGGYTF.

The CDR3 sequence: CASSIQGKSPLHF. In nucleotides, the CDR3 is TGTGCCAGTAGTATACAGGGCAAGTCACCCCTCCACTTT. The chain recombines TRBV19 with TRBJ1-6; perhaps TRBD1 as D (5 bases). Germline CDR1 is LNHDA and CDR2 is SQIVND (reference sequence). Between the trimmed V and J ends, which lost 2 bases and 10 bases, there was a span of 9 bases. The CDR3 totals 13 residues. The whole variable domain, remainder taken from reference TRBV19 and TRBJ1-6, is DGGITQSPKYLFRKEGQNVTLSCEQNLNHDAMYWYRQDPGQGLRLIYYSQIVNDFQKGDIAEGYSVSREKKESFPLTVTSAQKNPTAFYLCASSIQGKSPLHFGNGTRLTVT.

The V and J genes are TRBV5-6 and TRBJ1-1, with D possibly TRBD1 on 5 matching bases. The CDR3 loop spans 14 amino acids. V lost 1 base to trimming and J lost 3 bases, with 10 bases between them. Looked up from germline, CDR1 is SGHDT and CDR2 is YYEEEE. The CDR3, as DNA: TGTGCCAGCAGCTTGTGGGGGGATTACACTGAAGCTTTCTTT. Translated: CASSLWGDYTEAFF.

The rearrangement uses TRBV7-8 and TRBJ1-5; D may be TRBD1 (6 bases). In germline, CDR1 is SGHVS, CDR2 FQNEAQ. The V end was cut by 9 bases, the J end by 4 bases, with 16 bases between. CDR3 length: 14 residues. The CDR3 DNA follows: TGTGCCAGTAGACGTGGACAGTCTAATCAGCCCCAGCATTTT. The encoded protein is CASRRGQSNQPQHF. The variable domain in full, with the rest retrieved from reference TRBV7-8 and TRBJ1-5, is GAGVSQSPRYKVAKRGQDVALRCDPISGHVSLFWYQQALGQGPEFLTYFQNEAQLDKSGLPSDRFFAERPEGSVSTLKIQRTQQEDSAVYLCASRRGQSNQPQHFGDGTRLSIL.

The gene calls are TRBV6-2 or TRBV6-3 and TRBJ2-2; 7 nucleotides agree with TRBD1. J was trimmed by 5 bases and V by 5 bases; bases with no gene match: 2. CDR1 is MNHEY, CDR2 SVGEGT, per germline. The CDR3 is 13 residues long. The CDR3 region has the DNA TGTGCCAGCAGTCTGACAGGGACCGGGGAGCTGTTTTTT. Translation: CASSLTGTGELFF.

The chain links TRBV29-1 to TRBJ2-7, with 8 bases aligning to TRBD1. V lost 5 bases and J lost 6; bases outside the gene matches: 3. Germline CDR1 is SQVTM and CDR2 is ANQGSEA. This CDR3 has 11 residues. In DNA, the CDR3 is TGCAGCGTTAGGACAGGGACCGAGCAGTACTTC. This codes for CSVRTGTEQYF.